The 14 T cell receptor beta chains reported below all come from one sample, sequenced in a study of response to subunit inactivated influenza vaccine. One entry per CDR3 protein results from TCRdb running MiXCR on the RT-PCR reads. The sample yields 450,000 to 550,000 distinct CDR3 sequences, about 25% seen once. This specimen was CD4+ T cells sorted from PBMCs, taken 5 days after vaccination. Every receptor here comes from a man between 45 and 60 years old who received an inactivated influenza vaccine.

This chain links TRBV10-3 with TRBJ2-2; tentative D call: TRBD2 (5 bases). Trimming removed 8 bases from V and 1 base from J, with 11 bases in between. The V gene's germline CDR1 is ENHRY and CDR2 SYGVKD. There are 14 residues in the CDR3. Here the CDR3 reads CAIPRGENTGELFF. The DNA of the CDR3 is TGTGCCATCCCTCGGGGAGAGAACACCGGGGAGCTGTTTTTT.

This sequence joins TRBV9 and TRBJ1-4, with D uncertain. Trimming shortened V by 0 bases and J by 6 bases, and 6 bases separated the two germline ends. The germline gives CDR1 SGDLS, CDR2 YYNGEE. This CDR3 is 13 amino acids long. The CDR3 nucleotides read TGTGCCAGCAGCGTAGGACCGGATGAAAAACTGTTTTTT. Translation: CASSVGPDEKLFF.

On this clonotype: The junction does not match germline at one end; this may be a read error. The rearrangement links TRBV7-2 to TRBJ2-2; 11 positions match TRBD2. Germline V lookup: CDR1 SGHTA, CDR2 FQGNSA. The CDR3 contains 17 residues. The CDR3 protein is CASSANSGGAVTEELFF. The CDR3, as DNA: TGTGCCAGCAGCGCCAATAGCGGGGGGGCGGTCACCGAGGAGCTGTTTTTT.

This rearrangement joins TRBV10-3 to TRBJ2-3; the match to TRBD2 covers 9 bases. The CDR3 extends over 16 amino acids. Per germline, CDR1 ENHRY and CDR2 SYGVKD. J gave up 3 bases and V 5 bases, and 9 bases lay outside the gene matches. The CDR3 nucleotides read TGTGCCATCAGTACCCTGGGCGGGAGGGGGACAGATACGCAGTATTTT. Its translation: CAISTLGGRGTDTQYF.

This clonotype was counted between two and nine times. The CDR3 spells CSVAASQGWEQYF. Written as DNA, the CDR3 is TGCAGCGTTGCGGCTAGCCAGGGTTGGGAGCAGTACTTC. This chain connects TRBV29-1 to TRBJ2-7; possibly TRBD1 or TRBD2 for D (5 bases each). Germline lookup yields CDR1 SQVTM and CDR2 ANQGSEA. CDR3 length: 13 amino acids. Trimming stripped 4 bases from V and 7 bases from J, with 17 bases between.

The chain employs TRBV30 and TRBJ2-1; D gene unclear. CDR3 length: 15 amino acids. The V end was cut by 3 bases, the J end by 8 bases, with 20 bases between. In germline, CDR1 is GTSNPN, CDR2 SVGIG (reference sequence). DNA for the CDR3: TGTGCCTGGAGCCTAGGGTTAGTTGAAAGGGATGAGCAGTTCTTC. This encodes CAWSLGLVERDEQFF.

This CDR3 reads CASSTGQGNGANVLTF. In DNA, the CDR3 is TGCGCCAGCAGCACGGGACAGGGGAACGGGGCCAACGTCCTGACTTTC. V usage is TRBV5-1 and J usage is TRBJ2-6; TRBD1 matches at 10 bases. This CDR3 spans 16 amino acids. The germline V gene encodes CDR1 SGHRS and CDR2 YFSETQ. With 4 bases clipped from V and 4 bases from J, the junction kept 5 bases outside the gene matches.

The chain uses TRBV6-6 and TRBJ2-5; D ambiguous. V gave up 1 base and J gave up 3 bases, with 3 bases separating them. CDR3 size: 12 residues. CDR1 MNHNY and CDR2 SVGAGI come from the germline V gene (reference sequence). The CDR3 DNA is TGTGCCAGCAGTTACTACGAAGAGACCCAGTACTTC. Encoded protein: CASSYYEETQYF.

The chain employs TRBV30 and TRBJ2-7; D perhaps matches TRBD1 (6 bases). Germline CDR1 GTSNPN, CDR2 SVGIG (reference sequence). Trimming took 4 bases from V and 2 from J, leaving 27 bases between them. CDR3 length: 18 residues. The DNA for the CDR3 is TGTGCCTGGAAACCTTGGGGACACAGGGACGAGCGTACCTACGAGCAGTACTTC. Encoded protein: CAWKPWGHRDERTYEQYF.

The chain recombines TRBV11-2 with TRBJ2-5, with D possibly TRBD2 on 5 matching bases. The V end was cut by 4 bases, the J end by 6 bases, with 18 bases between. This CDR3 contains 15 residues. Germline V gene lookup returns CDR1 SGHAT and CDR2 FQNNGV. The CDR3 region has the DNA TGTGCCAGCAGCTCCACCTCCGGATTAGCGAAGACCCAGTACTTC. This sequence encodes CASSSTSGLAKTQYF. Variable domain in full (rest from reference TRBV11-2 and TRBJ2-5): EAGVAQSPRYKIIEKRQSVAFWCNPISGHATLYWYQQILGQGPKLLIQFQNNGVVDDSQLPKDRFSAERLKGVDSTLKIQPAKLEDSAVYLCASSSTSGLAKTQYFGPGTRLLVL.

This chain uses TRBV7-9 with TRBJ2-1; 8 nucleotides align to TRBD2. Trimming took 5 bases from V and 7 from J; bases not matched to a gene: 13. The germline V gene encodes CDR1 SEHNR and CDR2 FQNEAQ (reference sequence). This CDR3 region has 16 residues. CDR3 loop: CASSLKPGTRDNEQFF. The CDR3 bases are TGTGCCAGCAGCCTAAAGCCCGGGACTAGAGATAATGAGCAGTTCTTC.

The chain has TRBV20-1 and TRBJ2-5, with a tentative D call TRBD1 (5 bases). Germline CDR1 is DFQATT and CDR2 is SNEGSKA (reference sequence). The germline V and J ends were trimmed by 1 base and 2 bases, with 11 bases remaining between them. The CDR3 consists of 14 residues. This chain's CDR3 is CSARAAGKQETQYF. The DNA for the CDR3 is TGCAGTGCTAGAGCCGCAGGGAAACAAGAGACCCAGTACTTC.

This clonotype has only a few counts. V usage is TRBV28 and J usage is TRBJ1-5; D is unclear. Germline V CDR1 and CDR2: MDHEN, SYDVKM. The CDR3 consists of 12 residues. The ends were cut back, 2 bases at V and 6 bases at J, with 5 bases in the middle. CDR3 residues: CASSLIGQPQHF. The DNA of the CDR3 is TGTGCCAGCAGTTTAATAGGTCAGCCCCAGCATTTT.

This chain connects TRBV20-1 to TRBJ2-2; D possibly corresponds to TRBD2 (5 bases). CDR3 size: 18 residues. Trimming stripped 3 bases from V and 0 bases from J, with 20 bases between. CDR1 is DFQATT, CDR2 SNEGSKA, per germline (reference sequence). The CDR3 loop reads CSASSLHGGTSNTGELFF. In nucleotides, the CDR3 is TGCAGTGCTAGCTCCCTGCATGGAGGAACTTCGAACACCGGGGAGCTGTTTTTT.